These T cell receptor beta chains were read from a single sample in a study of graft-versus-host responses after intestinal transplantation. These TCRs are of unknown antigen specificity. The table came from immunoSEQ multiplex PCR; TCRdb's copy has only in-frame clones and leaves some out. The sample records tens of thousands of clones, about 95% being singletons. Sequenced here: unstimulated CD4+ T cells sorted from spleen or lymph node cells, sampled before transplant. These receptors came from a human donor who was the organ donor for an intestinal transplant. CDR3s include the opening cysteine and the closing phenylalanine or tryptophan. A D gene is named only where the DNA matches it firmly. Where a row states a size, it is once, few, many or the class of an expanded clone; other rows omit it.

>TRBV19|TRBJ1-5|.|TRBD1
TGTGCCAGTAGTATAGTGGGTTCCAGGGGGTTGGCTCAGCCCCAGCATTTT
CASSIVGSRGLAQPQHF
>TRBV5-4|TRBJ2-3|.|TRBD2
TGTGCCAGCAGCCAACGACTAGCGGGGGCCGCTAGCACAGATACGCAGTATTTT
CASSQRLAGAASTDTQYF
>TRBV11-3|TRBJ1-1|.|.
TGTGCCAGCAGCAGGCCCGCGGTGGGACTCACTGAAGCTTTCTTT
CASSRPAVGLTEAFF
>TRBV11-3|TRBJ1-3|.|.
TGTGCCAGCAGCTTAGTTGGGACGGACTCTGGAAACACCATATATTTT
CASSLVGTDSGNTIYF
>TRBV21-1|TRBJ2-3|.|.
TGTGCCAGCAGTCAGAGAATAGCAGTCATGCAAGATACGCAGTATTTT
CASSQRIAVMQDTQYF
>TRBV6-6|TRBJ1-5|.|.
TGTGCCAGCAGTTACTCGGACGTTAGCAATCAGCCCCAGCATTTT
CASSYSDVSNQPQHF
>TRBV18|TRBJ2-5|.|TRBD2
TGTGCCAGCTCGCCGACTTCCCTAGCGGGGGGCGGAGAGACCCAGTACTTC
CASSPTSLAGGGETQYF
>TRBV5-4|TRBJ2-2|once|TRBD1
TGTGCCAGCAGCTTGGGGGGGACAGACACCGGGGAGCTGTTTTTT
CASSLGGTDTGELFF
>TRBV6-5|TRBJ1-5|.|.
TGTGCCAGCAGTCGACGGGGCAATCAGCCCCAGCATTTT
CASSRRGNQPQHF
>TRBV19|TRBJ2-7|.|TRBD1
TGTGCCAATCCGGGACAGGGGATCTACGAGCAGTACTTC
CANPGQGIYEQYF
>TRBV28|TRBJ1-2|.|.
TGTGCCAGCAGTTTAGAAGACAGGTTTAACTATGGCTACACCTTC
CASSLEDRFNYGYTF
>TRBV5-4|TRBJ2-1|.|.
TGTGCCAGCAGCCTCCTATCACCTGAATGGGGCTACAATGAGCAGTTCTTC
CASSLLSPEWGYNEQFF
>TRBV28|TRBJ2-5|.|.
TGTGCCAGCAGTTTATGGGGGAACGTCCAAGAGACCCAGTACTTC
CASSLWGNVQETQYF
>TRBV5-1|TRBJ2-3|.|.
TGCGCCAGCAGCCCGGGGCTGGGTACGGATACGCAGTATTTT
CASSPGLGTDTQYF
>TRBV6-5|TRBJ2-7|.|.
TGTGCCAGCAGTGACATAATCTCCTACGAGCAGTACTTC
CASSDIISYEQYF
>TRBV10-3|TRBJ2-3|.|TRBD2
TGTGCCATCAGTGGTAGGGGTGCTAGCGGGGTCACAGATACGCAGTATTTT
CAISGRGASGVTDTQYF
>TRBV5-5|TRBJ1-2|once|.
TGTGCCAGCAAGGTCACTCGAGGGAGGGATGGCTACACCTTC
CASKVTRGRDGYTF
>TRBV15|TRBJ2-5|.|.
TGTGCCACCAGCTCCTACTATGGGGGTTGGGAGACCCAGTACTTC
CATSSYYGGWETQYF
>TRBV10-2|TRBJ2-1|.|.
TGCGCCAGCAGCGGGGGCGCCATATACAATGAGCAGTTCTTC
CASSGGAIYNEQFF
>TRBV18|TRBJ2-5|.|.
TGTGCCAGCTCACGTCCCCAAGAGACCCAGTACTTC
CASSRPQETQYF
>TRBV7-9|TRBJ1-3|.|.
TGTGCCAGCAGCTTCTCATTTACCGGGGGTAGAAACACCATATATTTT
CASSFSFTGGRNTIYF
>TRBV18|TRBJ2-3|.|TRBD2
TGTGCCAGCTCACCACTATCCCGGGGGGGCAGCACAGATACGCAGTATTTT
CASSPLSRGGSTDTQYF
>TRBV11-3|TRBJ2-2|.|.
TGTGCCAGCAGCTTTTCAGGGGCGCCCACCGGGGAGCTGTTTTTT
CASSFSGAPTGELFF
>TRBV29-1|TRBJ2-6|.|.
TGCAGCGTTGCTGGCGGGGCCAACGTCCTGACTTTC
CSVAGGANVLTF
>TRBV27|TRBJ2-3|.|.
TGTGCCAGCAGACGGACCGACGGGGGAGGTACGCAGTATTTT
CASRRTDGGGTQYF
>TRBV9|TRBJ1-2|once|.
TGTGCCAGCAGCCCCTCGACCTTGGATGGCTACACCTTC
CASSPSTLDGYTF
>TRBV6-5|TRBJ1-3|.|.
TGTGCCAGCAGTTACGACTGGAGCTCTGGAAACACCATATATTTT
CASSYDWSSGNTIYF
>TRBV5-5|TRBJ2-7|.|TRBD1
TGTGCCAGCAGCTTGGTCGATCCGGGACAGGGCTACGAGCAGTACTTC
CASSLVDPGQGYEQYF